This TCR beta chain was captured in a study of cytomegalovirus exposure and HLA in healthy donors. Assay used: immunoSEQ multiplex PCR; TCRdb lists only in-frame clones, some missing. This sample has 90,000 to 130,000 clones, with around 82% found just once. Points from the study as a whole: That first-cohort TCR clusters tended to co-occur in the roughly 120 validation repertoires was found in a later analysis. Listed as cytomegalovirus-associated were 150 or so TCR beta chains. CMV antigen specificity was confirmed in vitro for a few CMV-associated chains.

Details on this clone: What it binds is unknown.

The CDR3 contains 15 residues. Per the germline V gene, CDR1 is SGHNT and CDR2 is YYREEE (reference sequence). Unmatched junction bases numbered 10, after V lost 4 bases and J lost 4 bases. These donors were members of the roughly 110-subject validation cohort, a group separate from the roughly 670-subject first cohort. Specimen: PBMCs. The receptor comes from a woman younger than 30 in good health and CMV-seronegative. The rearrangement links TRBV5-4 to TRBJ1-2; TRBD1 matches 7 bases. DNA of the CDR3: TGTGCCAGCAGCATGGACAGGACCCAGTTCTATGGCTACACCTTC. Translated: CASSMDRTQFYGYTF.